A selection of T cell receptor beta chains follows, all from one sample in a study of shared T cell receptors in the human thymus. Using immunoSEQ multiplex PCR, the repertoire was profiled, and TCRdb retains in-frame clones only, with some absent. The sample has 500,000 to 750,000 clones, more than 75% seen once. This sample was shared with a second study, whose subject was human thymus T cells.

The specimen was thymocytes. Receptors originate from a boy under two years old with a congenital heart defect. The CDR3 runs from the conserved cysteine through the conserved F or W. A D gene is named only where the DNA matches it firmly. Clone size is stated in some rows and not others, as once, few, many or a class when expanded.

clone_size	v_call	d_call	j_call	cdr3_nt	cdr3_aa
.	TRBV9	TRBD2	TRBJ2-7	TGTGCCAGCAGCGTAGGTTCTAGCGGGAGGTATCTTCACTACGAGCAGTACTTC	CASSVGSSGRYLHYEQYF
once	TRBV5-1	TRBD2	TRBJ2-1	TGCGCCAGCAGCTTGCCTAGCGGGAGGGGATCCTCCTACAATGAGCAGTTCTTC	CASSLPSGRGSSYNEQFF
.	TRBV28	.	TRBJ1-5	TGTGCCAGCAGTTTACGGTCCGGGAGCCGGACCCAGGGTGGTCAGCCCCAGCATTTT	CASSLRSGSRTQGGQPQHF
.	TRBV19	TRBD1	TRBJ1-1	TGTGCCAGTAGTAGGGACAGGGGCCGCCAGGTGAACACTGAAGCTTTCTTT	CASSRDRGRQVNTEAFF
few	TRBV4-1	TRBD2	TRBJ2-7	TGCGCCAGCAGCCAAGATGTTCTAGCGGGTGGACAGTACTTC	CASSQDVLAGGQYF
.	TRBV6-5	.	TRBJ1-1	TGTGCCAGCAGTTACAGGGGAGGCACTGAAGCTTTCTTT	CASSYRGGTEAFF
.	TRBV4-1	.	TRBJ1-2	TGCGCCAGCAGCCAAGGGGCAGCTAACTATGGCTACACCTTC	CASSQGAANYGYTF
.	TRBV13	.	TRBJ2-7	TGTGCCAGCAGCATCCGAGGGGGAGTTGGGGAGCAGTACTTC	CASSIRGGVGEQYF
.	TRBV28	TRBD2	TRBJ2-1	TGTGCCAGCAGTTGGGGACTAGCGGGATATGAGCAGTTCTTC	CASSWGLAGYEQFF
once	TRBV11-3	.	TRBJ2-5	TGTGCCAGCAGCCTAGGGTGGGGGCAGACCCAGTACTTC	CASSLGWGQTQYF
.	TRBV5-4	.	TRBJ2-5	TGTGCCAGCAGCTTTAGCGGAGGAGAGACCCAGTACTTC	CASSFSGGETQYF
.	TRBV30	TRBD1	TRBJ1-5	TGTGCCTGGAGTGGGGGGACAGACCCATATAGCAATCAGCCCCAGCATTTT	CAWSGGTDPYSNQPQHF
once	TRBV5-6	.	TRBJ2-7	TGTGCCAGCAACGGCGGGTCCTACGAGCAGTACTTC	CASNGGSYEQYF
once	TRBV11-2	.	TRBJ1-1	TGTGCCAGCAGCCTCGCTAGGGGCTATCAGGACACTGAAGCTTTCTTT	CASSLARGYQDTEAFF
.	TRBV4-1	.	TRBJ2-7	TGCGCCAGCAGCCCCCGGGACTCAAACTACGAGCAGTACTTC	CASSPRDSNYEQYF
.	TRBV2	.	TRBJ1-2	TGTGCCAGCAGGTTTGATGAGAACTATGGCTACACCTTC	CASRFDENYGYTF
.	TRBV27	.	TRBJ2-7	TGTGCCAGCAGTTTCCAGCGACCCCACACTGAGCAGTACTTC	CASSFQRPHTEQYF
.	TRBV6-1	TRBD1	TRBJ2-3	TGTGCCAGCAGTGAAGAGGGGACAGGGGTCCCAGATACGCAGTATTTT	CASSEEGTGVPDTQYF
.	TRBV29-1	TRBD1	TRBJ2-2	TGCAGCGTTGGTCGACAGGGGGCGGCCGGGGAGCTGTTTTTT	CSVGRQGAAGELFF
.	TRBV5-6	TRBD2	TRBJ2-5	TGTGCCAGCAGCACCTACCGGACTAGTAAAGAGACCCAGTACTTC	CASSTYRTSKETQYF
.	TRBV2	TRBD2	TRBJ2-1	TGTGCCAGCAGTGAGGCTAGCGGGAGCGGCTATGAGCAGTTCTTC	CASSEASGSGYEQFF
.	TRBV6-5	TRBD1	TRBJ2-4	TGTGCCAGCAGTTTCACTCCGGGACAGGGCAACATTCAGTACTTC	CASSFTPGQGNIQYF
once	TRBV5-1	TRBD2	TRBJ2-1	TGCGCCAGCAGCGGGGGACTAGCGGGAGGGCCTGAGCAGTTCTTC	CASSGGLAGGPEQFF
.	TRBV6-6	.	TRBJ1-1	TGTGCCAGCAGTTCGGGGGTCTGGACTGAAGCTTTCTTT	CASSSGVWTEAFF
.	TRBV27	.	TRBJ2-7	TGTGCCAGCAGCCCTCGTGTGGGGGCAAGCTCCTACGAGCAGTACTTC	CASSPRVGASSYEQYF
.	TRBV7-2	.	TRBJ2-7	TGTGCCAGCAGCTCTCACTACTACGAGCAGTACTTC	CASSSHYYEQYF
.	TRBV28	.	TRBJ2-1	TGTGCCAGCAGTTTATCCCCAGTCGAGCAGTTCTTC	CASSLSPVEQFF
.	TRBV5-1	TRBD1	TRBJ2-3	TGCGCCAGCAGCTCCCTGACAGGGGACCGCACAGATACGCAGTATTTT	CASSSLTGDRTDTQYF
.	TRBV11-2	.	TRBJ2-2	TGTGCCAGCAGCTTAGCCCCCCGCGGCACCGGGGAGCTGTTTTTT	CASSLAPRGTGELFF
.	TRBV5-8	.	TRBJ2-7	TGTGCCAGCAGTTTCAACTACCTTCCCCGCGAGCAGTACTTC	CASSFNYLPREQYF